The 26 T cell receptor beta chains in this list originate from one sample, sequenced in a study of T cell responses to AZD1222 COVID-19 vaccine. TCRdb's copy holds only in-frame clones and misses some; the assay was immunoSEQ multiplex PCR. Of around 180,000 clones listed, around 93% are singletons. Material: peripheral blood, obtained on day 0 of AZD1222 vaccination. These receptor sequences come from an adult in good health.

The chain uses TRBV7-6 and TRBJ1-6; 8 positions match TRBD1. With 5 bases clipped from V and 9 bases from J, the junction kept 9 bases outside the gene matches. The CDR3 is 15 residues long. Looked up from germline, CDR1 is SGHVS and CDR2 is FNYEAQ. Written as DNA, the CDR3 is TGTGCCAGCAGCCCCAGACAGGGGCTGAGTTCACCCCTCCACTTT. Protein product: CASSPRQGLSSPLHF. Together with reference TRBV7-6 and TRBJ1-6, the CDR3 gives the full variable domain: GAGVSQSPRYKVTKRGQDVALRCDPISGHVSLYWYRQALGQGPEFLTYFNYEAQQDKSGLPNDRFSAERPEGSISTLTIQRTEQRDSAMYRCASSPRQGLSSPLHFGNGTRLTVT.

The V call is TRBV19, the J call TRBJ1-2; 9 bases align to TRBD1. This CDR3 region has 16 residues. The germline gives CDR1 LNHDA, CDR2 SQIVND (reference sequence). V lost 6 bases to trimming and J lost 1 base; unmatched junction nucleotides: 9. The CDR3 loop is CASRPPDRGYNYGYTF. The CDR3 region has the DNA TGTGCCAGTAGGCCTCCCGACAGGGGGTATAACTATGGCTACACCTTC.

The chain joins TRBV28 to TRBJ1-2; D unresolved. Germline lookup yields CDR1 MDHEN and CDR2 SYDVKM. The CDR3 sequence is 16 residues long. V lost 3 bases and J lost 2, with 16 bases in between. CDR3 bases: TGTGCCAGCAGTTTGGATAGGAGGAGCCGCAACTATGGCTACACCTTC. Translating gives CASSLDRRSRNYGYTF.

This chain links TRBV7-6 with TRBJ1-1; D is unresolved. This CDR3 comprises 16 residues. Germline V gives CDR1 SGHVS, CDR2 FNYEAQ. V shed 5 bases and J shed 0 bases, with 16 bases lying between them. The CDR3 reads CASSPIASLVNTEAFF. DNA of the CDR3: TGTGCCAGCAGCCCAATAGCGAGTTTGGTGAACACTGAAGCTTTCTTT.

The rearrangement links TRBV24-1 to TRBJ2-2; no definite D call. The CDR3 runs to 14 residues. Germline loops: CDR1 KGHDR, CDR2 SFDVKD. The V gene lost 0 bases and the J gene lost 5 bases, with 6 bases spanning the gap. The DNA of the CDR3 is TGTGCCACCAGTGATTTGCTCAAAACCGGGGAGCTGTTTTTT. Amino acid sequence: CATSDLLKTGELFF.

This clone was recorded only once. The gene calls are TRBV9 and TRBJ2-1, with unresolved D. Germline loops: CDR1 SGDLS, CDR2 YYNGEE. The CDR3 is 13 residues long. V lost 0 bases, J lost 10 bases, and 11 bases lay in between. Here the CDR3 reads CASSVATGWEQFF. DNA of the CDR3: TGTGCCAGCAGCGTAGCTACTGGATGGGAGCAGTTCTTC.

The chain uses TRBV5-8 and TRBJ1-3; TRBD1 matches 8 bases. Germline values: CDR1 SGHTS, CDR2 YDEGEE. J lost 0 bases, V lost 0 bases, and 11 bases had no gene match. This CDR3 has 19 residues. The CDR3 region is CASSLGGQGLLSSGNTIYF. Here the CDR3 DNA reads TGTGCCAGCAGCTTGGGCGGACAGGGTTTGCTAAGCTCTGGAAACACCATATATTTT.

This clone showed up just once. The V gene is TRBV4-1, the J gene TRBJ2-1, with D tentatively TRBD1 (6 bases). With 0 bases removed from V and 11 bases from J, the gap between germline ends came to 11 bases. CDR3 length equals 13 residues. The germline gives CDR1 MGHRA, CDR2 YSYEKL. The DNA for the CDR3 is TGCGCCAGCAGCCAAGATCAGGGGCGACAGCAGTTCTTC. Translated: CASSQDQGRQQFF.

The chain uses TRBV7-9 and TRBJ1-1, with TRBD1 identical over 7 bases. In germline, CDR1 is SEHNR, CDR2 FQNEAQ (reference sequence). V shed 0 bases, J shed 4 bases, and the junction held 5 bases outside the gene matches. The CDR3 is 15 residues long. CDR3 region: CASSLARQGGTEAFF. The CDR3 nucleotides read TGTGCCAGCAGCTTAGCTCGACAGGGAGGCACTGAAGCTTTCTTT.

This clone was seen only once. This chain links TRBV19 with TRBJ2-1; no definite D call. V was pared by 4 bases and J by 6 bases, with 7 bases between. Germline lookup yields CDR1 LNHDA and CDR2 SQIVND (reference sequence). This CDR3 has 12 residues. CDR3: CASSTWTNEQFF. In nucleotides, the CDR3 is TGTGCCAGTAGTACCTGGACCAATGAGCAGTTCTTC.

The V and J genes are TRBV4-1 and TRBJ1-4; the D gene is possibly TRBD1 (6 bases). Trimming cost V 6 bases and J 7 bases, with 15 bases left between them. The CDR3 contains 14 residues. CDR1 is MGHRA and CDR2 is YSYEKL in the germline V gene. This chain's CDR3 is CASSMSGDGEKLFF. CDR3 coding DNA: TGCGCCAGCAGTATGTCAGGGGATGGTGAAAAACTGTTTTTT.

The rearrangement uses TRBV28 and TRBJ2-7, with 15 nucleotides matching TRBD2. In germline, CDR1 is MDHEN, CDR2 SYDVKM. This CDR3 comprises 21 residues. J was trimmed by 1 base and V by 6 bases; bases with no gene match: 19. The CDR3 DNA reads TGTGCCAGCAGGGATGGCAGGGGACTAGCGGGAGGCCTCAGGCTTTCCTACGAGCAGTACTTC. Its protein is CASRDGRGLAGGLRLSYEQYF.

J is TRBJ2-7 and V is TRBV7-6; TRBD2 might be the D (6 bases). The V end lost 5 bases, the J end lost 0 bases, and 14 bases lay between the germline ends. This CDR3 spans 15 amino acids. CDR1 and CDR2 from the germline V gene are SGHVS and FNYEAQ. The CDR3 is CASSPGSGYSYEQYF. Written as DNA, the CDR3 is TGTGCCAGCAGCCCCGGGAGCGGGTACTCCTACGAGCAGTACTTC.

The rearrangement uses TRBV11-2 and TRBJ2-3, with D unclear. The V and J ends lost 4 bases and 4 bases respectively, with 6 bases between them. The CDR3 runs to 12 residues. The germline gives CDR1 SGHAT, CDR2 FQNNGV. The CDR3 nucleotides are TGTGCCAGCAGCTGGGTAGCAGATACGCAGTATTTT. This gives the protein CASSWVADTQYF.

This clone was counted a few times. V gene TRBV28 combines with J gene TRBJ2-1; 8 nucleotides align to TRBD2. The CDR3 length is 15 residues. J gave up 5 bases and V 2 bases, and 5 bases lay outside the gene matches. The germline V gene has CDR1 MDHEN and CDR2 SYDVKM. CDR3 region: CASSLGREDNNEQFF. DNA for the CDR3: TGTGCCAGCAGTTTAGGGCGGGAGGACAACAATGAGCAGTTCTTC.

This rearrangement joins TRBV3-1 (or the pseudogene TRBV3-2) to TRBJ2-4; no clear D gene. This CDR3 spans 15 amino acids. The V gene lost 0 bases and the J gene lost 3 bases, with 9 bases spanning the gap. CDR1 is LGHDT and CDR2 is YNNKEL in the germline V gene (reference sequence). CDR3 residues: CASSQDRQVKNIQYF. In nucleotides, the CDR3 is TGTGCCAGCAGCCAAGACAGGCAGGTCAAAAACATTCAGTACTTC.

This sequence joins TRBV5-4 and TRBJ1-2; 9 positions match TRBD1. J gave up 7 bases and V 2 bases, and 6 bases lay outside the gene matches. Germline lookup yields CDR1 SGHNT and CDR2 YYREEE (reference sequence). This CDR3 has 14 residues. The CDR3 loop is CASSFGQGSGGYTF. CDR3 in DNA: TGTGCCAGCAGCTTTGGACAGGGGAGTGGTGGCTACACCTTC.

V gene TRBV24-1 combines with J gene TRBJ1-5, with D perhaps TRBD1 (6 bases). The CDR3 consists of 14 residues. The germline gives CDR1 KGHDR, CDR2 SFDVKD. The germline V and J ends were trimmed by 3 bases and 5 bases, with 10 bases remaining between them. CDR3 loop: CATSDINRDQPQHF. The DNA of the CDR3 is TGTGCCACCAGTGATATAAACAGGGATCAGCCCCAGCATTTT.

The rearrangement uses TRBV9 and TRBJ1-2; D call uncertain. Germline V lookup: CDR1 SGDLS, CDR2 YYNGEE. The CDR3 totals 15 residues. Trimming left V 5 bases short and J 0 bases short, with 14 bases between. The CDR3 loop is CASREILRANYGYTF. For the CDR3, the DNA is TGTGCCAGCAGAGAGATACTCAGAGCTAACTATGGCTACACCTTC.

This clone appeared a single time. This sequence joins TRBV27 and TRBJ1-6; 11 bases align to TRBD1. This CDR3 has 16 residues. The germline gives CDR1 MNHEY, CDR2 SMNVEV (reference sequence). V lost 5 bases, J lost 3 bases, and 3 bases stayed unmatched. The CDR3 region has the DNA TGTGCCAGCAGTACCGGGACAGGGGGCTATAATTCACCCCTCCACTTT. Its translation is CASSTGTGGYNSPLHF.

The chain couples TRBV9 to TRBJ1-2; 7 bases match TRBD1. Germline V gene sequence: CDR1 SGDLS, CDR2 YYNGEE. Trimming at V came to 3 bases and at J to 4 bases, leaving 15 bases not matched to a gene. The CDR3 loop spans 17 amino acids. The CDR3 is CASSALLRGGTAYGYTF. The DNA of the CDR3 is TGTGCCAGCAGCGCACTATTGAGGGGGGGGACAGCCTATGGCTACACCTTC.

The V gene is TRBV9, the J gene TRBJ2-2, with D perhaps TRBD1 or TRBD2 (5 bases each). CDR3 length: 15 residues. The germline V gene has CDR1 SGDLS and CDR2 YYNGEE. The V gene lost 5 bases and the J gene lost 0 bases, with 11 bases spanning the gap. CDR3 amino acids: CASSIGTANTGELFF. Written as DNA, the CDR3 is TGTGCCAGCAGTATTGGGACGGCGAACACCGGGGAGCTGTTTTTT.

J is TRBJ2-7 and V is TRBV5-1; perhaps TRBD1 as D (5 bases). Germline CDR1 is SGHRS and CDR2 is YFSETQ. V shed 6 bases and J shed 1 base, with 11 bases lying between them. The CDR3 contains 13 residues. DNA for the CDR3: TGCGCCAGCACTCAGGACACTTCCTACGAGCAGTACTTC. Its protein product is CASTQDTSYEQYF.

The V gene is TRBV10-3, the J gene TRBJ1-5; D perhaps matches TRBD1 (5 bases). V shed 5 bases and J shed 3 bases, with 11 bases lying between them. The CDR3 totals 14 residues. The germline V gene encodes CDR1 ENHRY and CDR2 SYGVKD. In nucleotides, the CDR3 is TGTGCCATCAGTCGGGACGGAATCAATCAGCCCCAGCATTTT. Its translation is CAISRDGINQPQHF.

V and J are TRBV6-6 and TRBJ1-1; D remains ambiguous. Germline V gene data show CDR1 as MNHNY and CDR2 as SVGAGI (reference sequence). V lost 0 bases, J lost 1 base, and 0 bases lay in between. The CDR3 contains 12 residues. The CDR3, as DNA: TGTGCCAGCAGTTACTCGAACACTGAAGCTTTCTTT. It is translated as CASSYSNTEAFF.

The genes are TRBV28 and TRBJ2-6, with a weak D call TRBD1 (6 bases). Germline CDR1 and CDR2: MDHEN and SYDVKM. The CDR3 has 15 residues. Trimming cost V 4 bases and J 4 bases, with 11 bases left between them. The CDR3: CASSSSGTGANVLTF. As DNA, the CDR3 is TGTGCCAGCAGTTCCTCGGGGACAGGGGCCAACGTCCTGACTTTC.